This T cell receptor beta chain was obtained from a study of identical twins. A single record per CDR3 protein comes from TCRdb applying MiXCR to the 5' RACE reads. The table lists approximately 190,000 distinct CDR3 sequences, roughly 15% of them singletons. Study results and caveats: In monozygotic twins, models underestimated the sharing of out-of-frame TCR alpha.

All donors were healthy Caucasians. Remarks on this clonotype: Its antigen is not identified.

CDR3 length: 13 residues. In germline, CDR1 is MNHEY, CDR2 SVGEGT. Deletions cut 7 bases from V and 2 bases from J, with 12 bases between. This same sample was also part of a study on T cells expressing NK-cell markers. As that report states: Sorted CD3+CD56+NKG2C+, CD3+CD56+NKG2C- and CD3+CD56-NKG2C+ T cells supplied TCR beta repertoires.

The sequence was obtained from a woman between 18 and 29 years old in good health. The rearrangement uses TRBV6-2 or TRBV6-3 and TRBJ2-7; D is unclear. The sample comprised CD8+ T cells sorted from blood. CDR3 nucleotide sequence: TGTGCCAGCACCCAGTCACGACCCTACGAGCAGTACTTC. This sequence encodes CASTQSRPYEQYF.